The rows below give T cell receptor beta chains drawn from one sample of a study of blood T cell repertoires in COVID-19. Sequencing used immunoSEQ multiplex PCR; TCRdb keeps in-frame clones, though not all of them. This sample has 140,000 to 150,000 clones, with about 87% found just once. Sequencing was performed on peripheral blood. The receptors originated from a woman aged 45-65 years with acute or convalescent COVID-19. The CDR3 runs from the conserved cysteine through the conserved F or W. Some rows mark clone size as missing; the rest say once, few, many or name a class of expanded clone.

v_gene	j_gene	abundance	CDR3aa
TRBV4-2	TRBJ1-5	once	CASSQDTGSGGQPQHF
TRBV5-1	TRBJ2-7	few	CASSLESVSSYEQYF
TRBV7-3	TRBJ1-1	NA	CASSLTGRMNTEAFF
TRBV11-2	TRBJ2-7	NA	CASSGQGSYEQYF
TRBV7-8	TRBJ2-5	NA	CASSFRSVRGIQETQYF
TRBV15	TRBJ1-6	NA	CATSEYRDGNSPLHF
TRBV7-2	TRBJ1-2	NA	CASSPPPGQNYGYTF
TRBV25-1	TRBJ2-7	NA	CASRSTGGASYEQYF
TRBV25-1	TRBJ2-3	NA	CASSRDRYTDTQYF
TRBV30	TRBJ1-3	NA	CAWSSFRDTIYF
TRBV18	TRBJ1-1	NA	CASSPTTGDEAFF
TRBV7-3	TRBJ2-7	NA	CASSLTGTGGVYEQYF
TRBV9	TRBJ1-2	NA	CASSVGDPPGPEDYGYTF
TRBV5-1	TRBJ1-2	NA	CASSFAGDDYGYTF